What follows describes a single T cell receptor beta chain. Some clones are missing from TCRdb's copy, which holds only in-frame ones; the method was immunoSEQ multiplex PCR. The sample includes approximately 76,000 clones, about 86% of them seen just once. This record comes from a study of technical replicates of blood from several donors. This CDR3 contains 14 residues. Germline CDR1 and CDR2: MNHEY and SVGAGI. Trimming removed 2 bases from V and 3 bases from J, with 10 bases in between. The chain uses TRBV6-5 and TRBJ1-1, with D possibly matching TRBD1 (6 bases). This TCR derives from a human donor in good health. Some clones in this sample may be carry-over from other donors' samples. Sequenced material: PBMCs. CDR3 sequence: CASSYGGADTEAFF. CDR3 bases: TGTGCCAGCAGTTACGGGGGGGCAGACACTGAAGCTTTCTTT.